The entry below describes one T cell receptor (beta chain). The antigen remains unidentified. The data derive from a study of long-term antiretroviral therapy in people with HIV. Sequencing used immunoSEQ v3.0 at survey level. TCRdb keeps only in-frame clones here, not all; method: immunoSEQ multiplex PCR. The sample carries some 25,000 clones, around 84% recorded once. Samples held roughly 0.9-10 million cryopreserved PBMC, and DNA extraction followed. The CDR3 extends over 15 amino acids. Notes on the study in general: Drawn between the mid-2000s and the late 2010s, the blood was possibly obtained under older ART regimens. Upon ART, diversity increased but remained lower than transplant donor controls. Repertoire composition at all time points was dominated by clones that had expanded before ART.

The specimen comprised unsorted PBMCs, sampled 3 years after starting antiretroviral therapy. This TCR was sampled from a man between 45 and 60 years old with HIV. The J gene is TRBJ2-7, the V gene TRBV21-1. TRBV21-1 is deemed a pseudogene. The CDR3 DNA sequence: TGTGCCAGCAGCAAGCCGGGACGGGGCCTCTACGAGCAGTACTTC. Encoded protein: CASSKPGRGLYEQYF.